The rows below give T cell receptor beta chains drawn from one sample of a study of cytomegalovirus exposure and HLA in healthy donors. Assay: immunoSEQ multiplex PCR; the TCRdb copy retains only in-frame clones and omits some. The profile covers some 180,000 clones, with approximately 80% appearing a single time and around 1.4% taken by the ten largest. Source material: PBMCs. The receptor set was obtained from a girl aged 10-17 years in good health and CMV-seropositive. The CDR3 runs from the conserved cysteine through the conserved F or W. A D gene is named only where the DNA matches it firmly. For some rows the clone size is stated as once, few or many, or as a class when expanded; others skip it.

cdr3_length j_call clone_size v_call d_call cdr3_nt cdr3_aa
18 TRBJ2-3 - TRBV7-3 TRBD2 TGTGCCAGCAGCTTAACGAGGCCTAGCGGGAGGGCGTCAGATACGCAGTATTTT CASSLTRPSGRASDTQYF
15 TRBJ1-2 - TRBV27 - TGTGCCAGCAGCCTCGGACAGCCTGCTAACTATGGCTACACCTTC CASSLGQPANYGYTF
18 TRBJ2-1 few TRBV25-1 TRBD2 TGTGCCAGCAGTGAATACAGAGCGGGAGGCCCGCCATGGGATGAGCAGTTCTTC CASSEYRAGGPPWDEQFF
13 TRBJ2-1 - TRBV29-1 - TGCAGCGTTGACAAGGGGAGGAACAATGAGCAGTTCTTC CSVDKGRNNEQFF
16 TRBJ2-7 - TRBV6-5 - TGTGCCAGCAGTTACTCGACGAGAGGTTGGGCCTACGAGCAGTACTTC CASSYSTRGWAYEQYF
16 TRBJ1-2 - TRBV6-5 - TGTGCCAGCACTTACGGGTCGGGGGGTCGGGGCTATGGCTACACCTTC CASTYGSGGRGYGYTF
15 TRBJ2-7 - TRBV5-1 - TGCGCCAGCAGCTTGGAGGTTCAGGTTTACGACGAGCAGTACTTC CASSLEVQVYDEQYF
13 TRBJ2-5 few TRBV2 TRBD1 TGTGCCAGCAGCTGGGACAGGTCCGAGACCCAGTACTTC CASSWDRSETQYF
15 TRBJ2-3 - TRBV7-2 - TGTGCCAGCAGCTTAGAAAGCCTAGGCACAGATACGCAGTATTTT CASSLESLGTDTQYF
13 TRBJ2-7 - TRBV6-5 - TGTGCCAGCAGTTATTCAGGGGCGTACGAGCAGTACTTC CASSYSGAYEQYF
14 TRBJ1-2 few TRBV6-5 TRBD1 TGTGCCAGCAGGACGGGACAGGGTGACTATGGCTACACCTTC CASRTGQGDYGYTF
13 TRBJ2-2 - TRBV5-1 TRBD1 TGCGCCAGCAGCTTCCAGGGGGCCGGGGAGCTGTTTTTT CASSFQGAGELFF
14 TRBJ1-4 - TRBV2 - TGTGCCAGCAGAACGGGGACATCTAATGAAAAACTGTTTTTT CASRTGTSNEKLFF
14 TRBJ1-4 - TRBV7-9 - TGTGCCAGCAGCTTATCGGCTGGGAGTGAAAAACTGTTTTTT CASSLSAGSEKLFF
13 TRBJ2-7 - TRBV15 - TGTGCCACCAGAGCTGGGCGTAGCTACGAGCAGTACTTC CATRAGRSYEQYF
12 TRBJ1-3 - TRBV9 - TGTGCCTCGGGGATCTCTGGAAACACCATATATTTT CASGISGNTIYF
16 TRBJ1-2 - TRBV7-9 TRBD1 TGTGCCAGCAGCACCCGGACAGGGGGATCGTACTATGGCTACACCTTC CASSTRTGGSYYGYTF
11 TRBJ2-2 - TRBV6-6 TRBD2 TGTGGAGGCGGGAGACCCGGGGAGCTGTTTTTT CGGGRPGELFF
16 TRBJ2-7 - TRBV29-1 TRBD2 TGCAGCGTTTTGAGAGCGGGAGTGGGGAGCTCCTACGAGCAGTACTTC CSVLRAGVGSSYEQYF
16 TRBJ2-3 - TRBV5-1 - TGCGCCAGCAGAGATGCAGGGGGAGGCAACACAGATACGCAGTATTTT CASRDAGGGNTDTQYF
16 TRBJ1-5 - TRBV6-1 - TGTGCCAGCAGTGAAGCGGGGCAGGGGAGCAATCAGCCCCAGCATTTT CASSEAGQGSNQPQHF
18 TRBJ1-5 - TRBV23-1 - TGCGCCAGCAGTCAGCCCTGGGGTGGGGGGAAAAGCAATCAGCCCCAGCATTTT CASSQPWGGGKSNQPQHF
13 TRBJ1-1 - TRBV19 - TGTGCCAGTAGGCCCCTGGGGGGCACTGAAGCTTTCTTT CASRPLGGTEAFF
13 TRBJ1-5 - TRBV7-9 - TGTGCCAGCAGCTTAGCAGAGAATCAGCCCCAGCATTTT CASSLAENQPQHF
13 TRBJ2-7 - TRBV11-2 - TGTGCCAGCAGCACATACAGAACCTACGAGCAGTACTTC CASSTYRTYEQYF
13 TRBJ2-6 once TRBV29-1 - TGCAGCGCCCAGGGCTCTGGGGCCAACGTCCTGACTTTC CSAQGSGANVLTF
14 TRBJ1-1 - TRBV21-1 - TGTGCCAGCAGCAAAGAAAGGGGGCAAGTTGAAGCTTTCTTT CASSKERGQVEAFF
15 TRBJ1-2 - TRBV7-9 - TGTGCCAGCAGCCCTTGGGACACGGGCCCCTATGGCTACACCTTC CASSPWDTGPYGYTF
15 TRBJ2-3 - TRBV6-5 TRBD2 TGTGCCAGCAGCCCAATTAGCGGGGGCACAGATACGCAGTATTTT CASSPISGGTDTQYF
16 TRBJ2-7 - TRBV15 TRBD1 TGTGCCACCAGCAGCCAGGACAGGATAAGCTCCTACGAGCAGTACTTC CATSSQDRISSYEQYF
15 TRBJ1-2 - TRBV5-1 - TGCGCCAGCAGCTTCCACAGGGCGGACAACTATGGCTACACCTTC CASSFHRADNYGYTF
17 TRBJ1-1 - TRBV11-2 TRBD1 TGTGCCAGCAGCAAGACCGGGACAGGGGTAATGAACACTGAAGCTTTCTTT CASSKTGTGVMNTEAFF
13 TRBJ2-7 - TRBV27 - TGTGCCAGCAGTTTAGGGGCGAGCTACGAGCAGTACTTC CASSLGASYEQYF
15 TRBJ2-3 once TRBV4-2 - TGTGCCAGCAGCCAAGGTGCGGGTGGCACAGATACGCAGTATTTT CASSQGAGGTDTQYF
15 TRBJ2-7 - TRBV29-1 TRBD1 TGCAGCGTTGAAGTGGGACAGGGGGTCACTTCCGAGCAGTACTTC CSVEVGQGVTSEQYF
13 TRBJ1-2 - TRBV5-4 - TGTGCCAGCAGCTTGCAGGGGAACTATGGCTACACCTTC CASSLQGNYGYTF
13 TRBJ1-1 - TRBV30 TRBD1 TGTGCCTGGGCAAGACAGGGGGCGGGTGAAGCTTTCTTT CAWARQGAGEAFF